This TCR beta chain is from a study of blood T cell repertoires in COVID-19. About the research overall: Whether acute or convalescent, the COVID-19 samples came from the United States, Italy and Spain.

Per the germline V gene, CDR1 is KGHDR and CDR2 is SFDVKD. V was trimmed by 12 bases and J by 5 bases, leaving 13 bases between them. The CDR3 spans 12 residues. The method was immunoSEQ multiplex PCR; TCRdb's version includes in-frame clones alone and lacks a portion of them. The sample has around 300,000 clones, roughly 88% seen once. The J gene is TRBJ1-5, the V gene TRBV24-1; D remains unclear. The source is a woman aged 30 to 39 with active or convalescent COVID-19. The specimen was peripheral blood. The CDR3 is CAPRRPDQPQHF. CDR3 bases: TGTGCCCCCCGTCGTCCCGATCAGCCCCAGCATTTT.